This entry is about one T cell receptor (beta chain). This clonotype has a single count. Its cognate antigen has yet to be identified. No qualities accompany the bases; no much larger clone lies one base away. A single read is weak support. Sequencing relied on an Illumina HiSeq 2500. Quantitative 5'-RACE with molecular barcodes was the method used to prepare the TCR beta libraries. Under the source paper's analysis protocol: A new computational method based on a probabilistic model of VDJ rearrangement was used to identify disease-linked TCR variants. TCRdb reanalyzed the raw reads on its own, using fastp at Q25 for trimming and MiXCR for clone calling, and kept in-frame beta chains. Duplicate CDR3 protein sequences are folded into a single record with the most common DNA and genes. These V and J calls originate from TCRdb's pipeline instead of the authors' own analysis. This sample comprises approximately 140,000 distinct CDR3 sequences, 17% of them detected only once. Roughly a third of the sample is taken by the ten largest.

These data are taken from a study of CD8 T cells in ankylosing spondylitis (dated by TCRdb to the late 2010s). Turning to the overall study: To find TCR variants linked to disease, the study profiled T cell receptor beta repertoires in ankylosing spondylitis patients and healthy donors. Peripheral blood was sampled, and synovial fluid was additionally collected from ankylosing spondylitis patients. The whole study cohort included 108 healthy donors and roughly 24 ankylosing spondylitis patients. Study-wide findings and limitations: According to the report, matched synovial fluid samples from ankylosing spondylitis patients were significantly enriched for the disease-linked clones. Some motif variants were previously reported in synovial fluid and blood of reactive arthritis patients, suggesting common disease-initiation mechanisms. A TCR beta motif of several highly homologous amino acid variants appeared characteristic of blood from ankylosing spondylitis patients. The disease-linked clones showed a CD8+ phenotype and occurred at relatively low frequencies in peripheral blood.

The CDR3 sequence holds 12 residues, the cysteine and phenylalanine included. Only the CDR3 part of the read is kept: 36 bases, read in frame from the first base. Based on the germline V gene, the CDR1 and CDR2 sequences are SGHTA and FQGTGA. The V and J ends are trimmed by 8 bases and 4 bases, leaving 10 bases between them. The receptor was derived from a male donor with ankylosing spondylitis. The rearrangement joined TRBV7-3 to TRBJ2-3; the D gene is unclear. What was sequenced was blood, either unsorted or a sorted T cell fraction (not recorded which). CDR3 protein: CASLSAPDTQYF. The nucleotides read TGTGCCAGCTTGAGCGCCCCAGATACGCAGTATTTT.